The clone carrying this T cell receptor beta chain was picked up one time. The data derive from a study of blood T cell repertoires in COVID-19. Study-wide context: Sources were T cells, B-cell-depleted T cells, or PBMCs; the material itself was cDNA or gDNA.

Original analysis: Reference gene primer amplification gave nucleated cell count estimates. Profiling relied on immunoSEQ multiplex PCR, and the TCRdb table lists in-frame clones only, not all of them. Clone size and V and J calls were adopted from that table, with D and trimming inferred from the DNA. This table has approximately 150,000 clones, 75% to 90% appearing once. In germline, CDR1 is LGHNA, CDR2 YNFKEQ. CDR3 length: 15 residues. V lost 4 bases and J lost 6, with 19 bases in between. This TCR came from a man aged 55 to 70 with active or convalescent COVID-19. The sequenced material came from peripheral blood. The chain combines TRBV4-2 with TRBJ2-7; possibly TRBD1 for D (5 bases). The CDR3 reads CASSPVGRALREQYF. CDR3 sequence (DNA): TGTGCCAGCAGCCCGGTGGGCAGGGCTTTGCGCGAGCAGTACTTC.